The clone carrying this TCR beta chain appeared a single time. Its antigen remains unidentified. This record comes from a study of shared clonotypes between healthy human individuals. This table comes from immunoSEQ multiplex PCR, and its TCRdb copy is limited to in-frame clones, with some not included. Of under 1,900,000 clones in the sample, roughly 98.5% are singletons; the top ten hold around 0.38%. General study points: Among donors, clonotype sharing was expected to be affected by sequencing depth. Shared clonotypes across all four donors exceeded non-shared ones in generation probability.

Every donor was a Caucasian adult from Nashville, Tennessee. Researchers partitioned CD4+ cells into CD45RA+ naive and CD45RA-negative memory subsets. The CDR3 has 14 amino acids. V dropped 5 bases and J dropped 5 bases, with 15 bases sitting between them. Per the germline V gene, CDR1 is SGHTA and CDR2 is FQGNSA. Sequencing was done on a sample of naive CD4+ T cells sorted from blood. As to subset: CD45RA+ positively selected. This TCR derives from a man between 25 and 39 years old in good health. This chain connects TRBV7-2 to TRBJ2-5; perhaps TRBD2 as D (6 bases). CDR3 sequence reads: CASSTTRGTETQYF. The CDR3 DNA sequence: TGTGCCAGCAGCACAACACGGGGGACGGAGACCCAGTACTTC.